Listed below are T cell receptor beta chains from one sample, sequenced in a study of long-term antiretroviral therapy in people with HIV. The data were produced by immunoSEQ multiplex PCR, yet TCRdb's version contains in-frame clones alone and is incomplete. The data show about 11,000 clones, roughly 79% seen once. This sample comprised unsorted PBMCs, obtained at the start of antiretroviral therapy, before treatment. The receptors were sampled from a man in his thirties or forties with HIV. Both conserved end residues are part of each CDR3. Each record gives: V gene, J gene, D gene, clone size, CDR3 DNA, CDR3 protein. The D gene is left open where the match is weak. Only some rows state a clone size, as once, few, many or a class for expanded clones.

V: TRBV15
J: TRBJ2-2
D: TRBD1
size: NA
DNA: TGTGCCACCAGCAGAGAGCGGACAGGGAATAGTAGGGTGGCTAACGCCGGGGAGCTGTTTTTT
CDR3: CATSRERTGNSRVANAGELFF

V: TRBV11-2
J: TRBJ2-2
D: NA
size: NA
DNA: TGTGCCAGCAGCTTTCGTCCGGGGGAGCTGTTTTTT
CDR3: CASSFRPGELFF

V: TRBV7-8
J: TRBJ2-1
D: NA
size: NA
DNA: TGTGCCAGCAGCTTAGGCCAGGGGAAGAACAATGAGCAGTTCTTC
CDR3: CASSLGQGKNNEQFF

V: TRBV19
J: TRBJ2-3
D: TRBD2
size: few
DNA: TGTGCCAGTAGTATGGGAGGGGCATGGACAGATACGCAGTATTTT
CDR3: CASSMGGAWTDTQYF

V: TRBV5-1
J: TRBJ2-2
D: TRBD2
size: once
DNA: TGCGCCAGCAGCTTGACTAGCGGGAGGCCCGGGGAGCTGTTTTTT
CDR3: CASSLTSGRPGELFF

V: TRBV9
J: TRBJ2-3
D: NA
size: NA
DNA: TGTGCCAGCAGCCAGGACGGGAACACCGCAGATACGCAGTATTTT
CDR3: CASSQDGNTADTQYF

V: TRBV19
J: TRBJ1-6
D: NA
size: once
DNA: TGTGCCAGTAGTATAGATCGGGCACCCGAGCTTATAAATTCACCCCTCCACTTT
CDR3: CASSIDRAPELINSPLHF

V: TRBV27
J: TRBJ2-7
D: TRBD1
size: few
DNA: TGTGCCAGCAGGACAGGGGGCGTCAACGAGCAGTACTTC
CDR3: CASRTGGVNEQYF

V: TRBV10-3
J: TRBJ2-1
D: TRBD2
size: NA
DNA: TGTGCCACCAAGGGGGTAGCGGGAGGGAGTCTGCTCGGACGGAATGAGCAGTTCTTC
CDR3: CATKGVAGGSLLGRNEQFF

V: TRBV5-1
J: TRBJ2-1
D: NA
size: NA
DNA: TGCGCCAGCAGCTTGGCCACCGGGACAAAAGATTACAATGAGCAGTTCTTC
CDR3: CASSLATGTKDYNEQFF

V: TRBV4-1
J: TRBJ2-3
D: NA
size: NA
DNA: TGCGCCAGCAGCCAACCAGGCGGGGCCACAGATACGCAGTATTTT
CDR3: CASSQPGGATDTQYF

V: TRBV9
J: TRBJ2-6
D: NA
size: NA
DNA: TGTGCCAGCAGCCCTCGGGACACCCACTGGGCCAACGTCCTGACTTTC
CDR3: CASSPRDTHWANVLTF

V: TRBV5-4
J: TRBJ1-4
D: TRBD1
size: NA
DNA: TGTGCCAGCAGCACCGACAGGGTTGAAAAACTGTTTTTT
CDR3: CASSTDRVEKLFF

V: TRBV5-6
J: TRBJ2-7
D: NA
size: NA
DNA: TGTGCCAGCAGCCCCTGGGGTCAGCAGTACGAGCAGTACTTC
CDR3: CASSPWGQQYEQYF

V: TRBV6-6
J: TRBJ2-3
D: TRBD2
size: medium-sized
DNA: TGTGCCAGCATCCCGCGGGGGAGAGATACGCAGTATTTT
CDR3: CASIPRGRDTQYF

V: TRBV18
J: TRBJ1-1
D: NA
size: NA
DNA: TGTGCCAGCTCACCACAGGAAGAAGCTTTCTTT
CDR3: CASSPQEEAFF

V: TRBV12-5
J: TRBJ2-1
D: NA
size: NA
DNA: TGTGCTAGTGAAGGGGGGAACTACAATGAGCAGTTCTTC
CDR3: CASEGGNYNEQFF

V: TRBV7-2
J: TRBJ2-3
D: NA
size: NA
DNA: TGTGCCAGCAGCAGATTTCTTGTTAGCACAGATACGCAGTATTTT
CDR3: CASSRFLVSTDTQYF

V: TRBV27
J: TRBJ2-5
D: NA
size: once
DNA: TGTGCCAGCAGTCTTATGAGCCAAGAGACCCAGTACTTC
CDR3: CASSLMSQETQYF

V: TRBV25-1
J: TRBJ1-1
D: TRBD1
size: NA
DNA: TGTGCCAGCAGTGATTGGACAGGGGATACTGAAGCTTTCTTT
CDR3: CASSDWTGDTEAFF

V: TRBV4-1
J: TRBJ1-4
D: TRBD1
size: few
DNA: TGCGCCAGCAGCCAAGAACTCCCCGGGACAGGGAACGAAAAACTGTTTTTT
CDR3: CASSQELPGTGNEKLFF

V: TRBV11-2
J: TRBJ2-7
D: TRBD2
size: NA
DNA: TGTGCCAGCAGCTTAGGGGGGGGTGTATCCTACGAGCAGTACTTC
CDR3: CASSLGGGVSYEQYF

V: TRBV6-5
J: TRBJ1-1
D: NA
size: once
DNA: TGTGCCAGCAGTTATAGCCAGGGGCGGAACACTGAAGCTTTCTTT
CDR3: CASSYSQGRNTEAFF

V: TRBV10-3
J: TRBJ1-1
D: NA
size: NA
DNA: TGTGCCATCAGTGAGTCGGTGAACACTGAAGCTTTCTTT
CDR3: CAISESVNTEAFF

V: TRBV11-2
J: TRBJ1-4
D: NA
size: NA
DNA: TGTGCCAGCAGCTCACCGCGGGTCTTGGGAGCAACTAATGAAAAACTGTTTTTT
CDR3: CASSSPRVLGATNEKLFF

V: TRBV28
J: TRBJ1-5
D: NA
size: NA
DNA: TGTGCCAGCAGTTTATGGGGGGCCGGGGGCAATCAGCCCCAGCATTTT
CDR3: CASSLWGAGGNQPQHF

V: TRBV30
J: TRBJ1-5
D: NA
size: NA
DNA: TGTGCCTGGAGTCCTCCCTACCGGGCTTCGCAGCCCCAGCATTTT
CDR3: CAWSPPYRASQPQHF

V: TRBV30
J: TRBJ2-5
D: TRBD1
size: NA
DNA: TGTGCCTGGGGACAGGACCAAGAGACCCAGTACTTC
CDR3: CAWGQDQETQYF

V: TRBV7-9
J: TRBJ2-5
D: TRBD1
size: once
DNA: TGTGCCAGCAGCTTAGAGGGACAGCAAGAGACCCAGTACTTC
CDR3: CASSLEGQQETQYF

V: TRBV2
J: TRBJ1-5
D: NA
size: NA
DNA: TGTGCCAGCAGTGCAGTCGACGGCGGAGGGTCCCAGCATTTT
CDR3: CASSAVDGGGSQHF

V: TRBV30
J: TRBJ1-2
D: NA
size: NA
DNA: TGTGCCTGGAGTGTAACGGACCGGCACGGCTACACCTTC
CDR3: CAWSVTDRHGYTF

V: TRBV7-3
J: TRBJ2-7
D: NA
size: NA
DNA: TGTGCCAGCAGCACGGACAGCATCGGCGAGCAGTACTTC
CDR3: CASSTDSIGEQYF

V: TRBV30
J: TRBJ1-2
D: NA
size: NA
DNA: TGTGTCGCGCTCGGGGGCTGGGGCTACACCTTC
CDR3: CVALGGWGYTF

V: TRBV7-2
J: TRBJ1-2
D: TRBD1
size: NA
DNA: TGTGCCAGCAGCGTAACAAGGACAGGGCAGGCCTACACCTTC
CDR3: CASSVTRTGQAYTF

V: TRBV25-1
J: TRBJ1-4
D: NA
size: NA
DNA: TGTGCCAGCGGGCCCGGTGGGGGGGCTAATGAAAAACTGTTTTTT
CDR3: CASGPGGGANEKLFF

V: TRBV4-3
J: TRBJ2-7
D: NA
size: few
DNA: TGCGCCAGCAGCCAAAACCCCGGGACAAGCTACGAGCAGTACTTC
CDR3: CASSQNPGTSYEQYF

V: TRBV27
J: TRBJ2-7
D: NA
size: few
DNA: TGTGCCAGCAGCCGGGACGTCAGCTCCTACGAGCAGTACTTC
CDR3: CASSRDVSSYEQYF

V: TRBV27
J: TRBJ2-1
D: TRBD2
size: NA
DNA: TGTGCCAGCAGGACGACTAGCGTCTCGTGGAATGAGCAGTTCTTC
CDR3: CASRTTSVSWNEQFF

V: TRBV5-5
J: TRBJ1-2
D: NA
size: NA
DNA: TGTGCCAGCAGCTTAACCACGGAGTTTCGGTATGGCTACACCTTC
CDR3: CASSLTTEFRYGYTF

V: TRBV19
J: TRBJ2-1
D: TRBD2
size: NA
DNA: TGTGCCAGTAGTGGTTCCCGACTAGCGGGGGGGCAAATGAATGAGCAGTTCTTC
CDR3: CASSGSRLAGGQMNEQFF

V: TRBV23-1
J: TRBJ1-4
D: NA
size: NA
DNA: TGCGCCAGCAGTCAATCTCCCCGATATGATAGCGATGAAAAACTGTTTTTT
CDR3: CASSQSPRYDSDEKLFF

V: TRBV27
J: TRBJ1-2
D: NA
size: few
DNA: TGTGCCAGCAGTTTTGGGTCAAGGGCGGGTGGCTACACCTTC
CDR3: CASSFGSRAGGYTF